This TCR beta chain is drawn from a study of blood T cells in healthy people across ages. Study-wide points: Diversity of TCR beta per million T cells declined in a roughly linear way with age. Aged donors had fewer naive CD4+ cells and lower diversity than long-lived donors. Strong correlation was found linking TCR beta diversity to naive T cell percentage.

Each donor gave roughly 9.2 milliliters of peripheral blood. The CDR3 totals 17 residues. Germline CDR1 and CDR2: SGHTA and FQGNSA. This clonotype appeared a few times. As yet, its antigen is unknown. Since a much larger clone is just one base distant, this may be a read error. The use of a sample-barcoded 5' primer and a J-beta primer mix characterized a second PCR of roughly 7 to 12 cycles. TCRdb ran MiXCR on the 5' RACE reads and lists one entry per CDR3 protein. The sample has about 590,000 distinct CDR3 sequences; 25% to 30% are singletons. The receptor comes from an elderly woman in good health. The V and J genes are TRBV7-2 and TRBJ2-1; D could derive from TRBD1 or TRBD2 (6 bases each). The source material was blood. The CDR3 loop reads CASSRDPPGATYNERYF. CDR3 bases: TGTGCCAGCAGTCGAGACCCTCCGGGGGCCACCTACAATGAGCGGTACTTC. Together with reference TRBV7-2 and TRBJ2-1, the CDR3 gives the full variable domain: GAGVSQSPSNKVTEKGKDVELRCDPISGHTALYWYRQSLGQGLEFLIYFQGNSAPDKSGLPSDRFSAERTGGSVSTLTIQRTQQEDSAVYLCASSRDPPGATYNERYFGPGTRLTVL.